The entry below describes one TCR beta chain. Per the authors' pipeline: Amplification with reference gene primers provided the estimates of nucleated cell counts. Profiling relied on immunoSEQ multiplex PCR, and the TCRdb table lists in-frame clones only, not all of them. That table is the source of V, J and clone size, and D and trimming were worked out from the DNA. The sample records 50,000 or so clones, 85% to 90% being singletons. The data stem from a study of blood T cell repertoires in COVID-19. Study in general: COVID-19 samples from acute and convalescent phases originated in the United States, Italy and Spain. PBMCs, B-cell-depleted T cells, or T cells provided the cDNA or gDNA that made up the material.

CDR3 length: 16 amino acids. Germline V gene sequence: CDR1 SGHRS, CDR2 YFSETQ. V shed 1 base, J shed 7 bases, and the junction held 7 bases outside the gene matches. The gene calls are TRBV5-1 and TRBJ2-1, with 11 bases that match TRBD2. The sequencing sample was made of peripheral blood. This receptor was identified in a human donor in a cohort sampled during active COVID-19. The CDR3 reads CASSLLAGGQGNEQFF. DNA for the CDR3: TGCGCCAGCAGCTTGCTAGCGGGAGGCCAGGGGAATGAGCAGTTCTTC.